This passage covers 3 T cell receptor beta chains from one sample sequenced in a study of metastatic and nonmetastatic thyroid tumors. Via MiXCR, TCRdb re-called the PCR reads. This table has under 20,000 clones, about a quarter appearing once. Nobody among the patients had been given any treatment before thyroid surgery. Sequencing was performed on blood. The receptors come from a female donor with papillary thyroid cancer or a benign thyroid nodule (not recorded which). Some clones in this sample may be carry-over from other donors' samples.

In this sample, this clone turned up a few times. The J gene is TRBJ1-4, the V gene TRBV18; 8 bases align to TRBD1. With 1 base clipped from V and 3 bases from J, the junction kept 4 bases outside the gene matches. CDR1 is KGHSH and CDR2 is LQKENI in the germline V gene. The CDR3 has 16 amino acids. CDR3 nucleotide sequence: TGTGCCAGCTCACCACTTTTACAGGGGGCTAATGAAAAACTGTTTTTT. Protein: CASSPLLQGANEKLFF.

This clone was seen ten or more times. The genes are TRBV11-2 and TRBJ1-2, with unresolved D. V lost 4 bases to trimming and J lost 7 bases, with 7 bases between them. The CDR3 runs 11 residues. Germline CDR1 and CDR2: SGHAT and FQNNGV. The CDR3 nucleotides are TGTGCCAGCAGCTCCGGGGTTGGCTACACCTTC. It translates to CASSSGVGYTF.

This clone was counted ten times or more. The rearrangement links TRBV20-1 to TRBJ1-3, with D possibly matching TRBD1 (5 bases). Germline V gives CDR1 DFQATT, CDR2 SNEGSKA (reference sequence). Trimming removed 3 bases from V and 0 bases from J, with 24 bases in between. The CDR3 consists of 19 residues. This CDR3 is CSASLPSLRTSSSGNTIYF. CDR3 DNA sequence: TGCAGTGCTAGTCTCCCCTCTCTTAGGACATCCAGCTCTGGAAACACCATATATTTT.